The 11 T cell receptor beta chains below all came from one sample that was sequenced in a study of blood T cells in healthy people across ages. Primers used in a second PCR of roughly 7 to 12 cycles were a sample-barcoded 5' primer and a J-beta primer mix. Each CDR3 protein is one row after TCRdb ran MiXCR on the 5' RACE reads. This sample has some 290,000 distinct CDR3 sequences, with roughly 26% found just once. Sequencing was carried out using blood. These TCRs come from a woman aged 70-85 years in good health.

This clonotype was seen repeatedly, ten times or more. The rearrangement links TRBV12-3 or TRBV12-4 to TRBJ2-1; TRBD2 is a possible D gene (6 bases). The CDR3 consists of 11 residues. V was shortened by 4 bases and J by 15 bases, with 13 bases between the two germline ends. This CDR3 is CASSSGSRGFF. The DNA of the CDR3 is TGTGCCAGCAGTTCCGGGAGCAGAGGGTTCTTC.

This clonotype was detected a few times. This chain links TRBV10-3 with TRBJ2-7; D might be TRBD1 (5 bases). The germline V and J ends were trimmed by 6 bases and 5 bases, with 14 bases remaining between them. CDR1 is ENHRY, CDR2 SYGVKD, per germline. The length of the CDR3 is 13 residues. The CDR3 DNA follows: TGTGCCATCAGAGAAAGAGTGGACAACGAGCAGTACTTC. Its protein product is CAIRERVDNEQYF.

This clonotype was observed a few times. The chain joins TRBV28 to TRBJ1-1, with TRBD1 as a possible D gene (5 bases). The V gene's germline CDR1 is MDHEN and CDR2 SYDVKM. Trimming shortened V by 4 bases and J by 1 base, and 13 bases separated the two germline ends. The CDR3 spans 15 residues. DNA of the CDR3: TGTGCCAGCAGTTCGGGGGGAGGTAGGAACACTGAAGCTTTCTTT. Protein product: CASSSGGGRNTEAFF.

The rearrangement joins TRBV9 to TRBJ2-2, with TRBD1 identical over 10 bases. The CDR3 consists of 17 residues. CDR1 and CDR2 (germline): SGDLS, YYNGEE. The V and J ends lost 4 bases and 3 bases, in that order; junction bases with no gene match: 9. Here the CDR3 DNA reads TGTGCCAGCAGCACCAACCGGGACAGGGGAGACACCGGGGAGCTGTTTTTT. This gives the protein CASSTNRDRGDTGELFF.

The CDR3 sequence: CASSIRSTSGANVLTF. As DNA, the CDR3 is TGTGCCAGCAGTATCAGGAGTACTTCTGGGGCCAACGTCCTGACTTTC. J is TRBJ2-6 and V is TRBV28; D is unresolved. The length of the CDR3 is 16 residues. Per germline, CDR1 MDHEN and CDR2 SYDVKM. V shed 5 bases and J shed 1 base, with 12 bases lying between them.

The CDR3 here is CSAPSGRYNEQFF. The DNA for the CDR3 is TGCAGTGCCCCGAGCGGCAGATACAATGAGCAGTTCTTC. The chain recombines TRBV20-1 with TRBJ2-1; D is perhaps TRBD2 (5 bases). V lost 6 bases to trimming and J lost 4 bases, with 13 bases between them. The CDR3 runs to 13 residues. The germline V gene encodes CDR1 DFQATT and CDR2 SNEGSKA (reference sequence).

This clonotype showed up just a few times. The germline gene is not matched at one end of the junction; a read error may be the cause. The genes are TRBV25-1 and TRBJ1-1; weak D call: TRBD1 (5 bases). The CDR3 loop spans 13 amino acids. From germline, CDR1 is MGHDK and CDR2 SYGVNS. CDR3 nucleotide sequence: TGTGCCAGCAGTGGAAAGGGGAACGCTGAAGCTTTCTTT. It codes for CASSGKGNAEAFF.

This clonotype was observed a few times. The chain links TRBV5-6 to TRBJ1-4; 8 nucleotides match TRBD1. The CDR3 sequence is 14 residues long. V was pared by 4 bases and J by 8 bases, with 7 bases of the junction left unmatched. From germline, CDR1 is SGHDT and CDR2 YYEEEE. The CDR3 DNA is TGTGCCAGCAGCACCCAGGGGGCGCAGGAAAAACTGTTTTTT. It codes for CASSTQGAQEKLFF.

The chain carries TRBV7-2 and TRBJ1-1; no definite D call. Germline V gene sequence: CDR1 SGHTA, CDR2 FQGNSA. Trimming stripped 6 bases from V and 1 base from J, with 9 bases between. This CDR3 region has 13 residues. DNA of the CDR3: TGTGCCAGCAGTAAGCAGAGGAACACTGAAGCTTTCTTT. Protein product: CASSKQRNTEAFF.

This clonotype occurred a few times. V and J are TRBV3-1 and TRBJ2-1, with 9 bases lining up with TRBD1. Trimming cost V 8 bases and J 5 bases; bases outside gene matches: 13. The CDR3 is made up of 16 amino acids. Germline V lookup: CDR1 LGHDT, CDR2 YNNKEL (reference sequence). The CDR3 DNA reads TGTGCCAGCGAGAGGAGGGGACAGGGACACGACAATGAGCAGTTCTTC. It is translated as CASERRGQGHDNEQFF.

The CDR3 protein is CSVDERGLDEQFF. The CDR3 nucleotides read TGCAGCGTTGATGAAAGGGGGCTCGATGAGCAGTTCTTC. The rearrangement uses TRBV29-1 and TRBJ2-1; 7 bases align to TRBD1. Germline loops: CDR1 SQVTM, CDR2 ANQGSEA. Unmatched junction bases numbered 7, after V lost 3 bases and J lost 8 bases. CDR3 length: 13 amino acids.